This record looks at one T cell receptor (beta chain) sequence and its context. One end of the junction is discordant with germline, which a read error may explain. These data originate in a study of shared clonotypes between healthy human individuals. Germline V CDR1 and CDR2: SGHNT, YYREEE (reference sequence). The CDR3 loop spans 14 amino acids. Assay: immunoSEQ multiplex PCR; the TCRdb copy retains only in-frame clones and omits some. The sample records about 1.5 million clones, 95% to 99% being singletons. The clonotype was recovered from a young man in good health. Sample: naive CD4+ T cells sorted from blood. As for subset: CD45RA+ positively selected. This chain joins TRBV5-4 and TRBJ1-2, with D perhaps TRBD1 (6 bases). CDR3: CASSLAGVPHGYTF. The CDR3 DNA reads TGTGCCAGCAGTTTGGCAGGGGTTCCGCATGGCTACACCTTC.